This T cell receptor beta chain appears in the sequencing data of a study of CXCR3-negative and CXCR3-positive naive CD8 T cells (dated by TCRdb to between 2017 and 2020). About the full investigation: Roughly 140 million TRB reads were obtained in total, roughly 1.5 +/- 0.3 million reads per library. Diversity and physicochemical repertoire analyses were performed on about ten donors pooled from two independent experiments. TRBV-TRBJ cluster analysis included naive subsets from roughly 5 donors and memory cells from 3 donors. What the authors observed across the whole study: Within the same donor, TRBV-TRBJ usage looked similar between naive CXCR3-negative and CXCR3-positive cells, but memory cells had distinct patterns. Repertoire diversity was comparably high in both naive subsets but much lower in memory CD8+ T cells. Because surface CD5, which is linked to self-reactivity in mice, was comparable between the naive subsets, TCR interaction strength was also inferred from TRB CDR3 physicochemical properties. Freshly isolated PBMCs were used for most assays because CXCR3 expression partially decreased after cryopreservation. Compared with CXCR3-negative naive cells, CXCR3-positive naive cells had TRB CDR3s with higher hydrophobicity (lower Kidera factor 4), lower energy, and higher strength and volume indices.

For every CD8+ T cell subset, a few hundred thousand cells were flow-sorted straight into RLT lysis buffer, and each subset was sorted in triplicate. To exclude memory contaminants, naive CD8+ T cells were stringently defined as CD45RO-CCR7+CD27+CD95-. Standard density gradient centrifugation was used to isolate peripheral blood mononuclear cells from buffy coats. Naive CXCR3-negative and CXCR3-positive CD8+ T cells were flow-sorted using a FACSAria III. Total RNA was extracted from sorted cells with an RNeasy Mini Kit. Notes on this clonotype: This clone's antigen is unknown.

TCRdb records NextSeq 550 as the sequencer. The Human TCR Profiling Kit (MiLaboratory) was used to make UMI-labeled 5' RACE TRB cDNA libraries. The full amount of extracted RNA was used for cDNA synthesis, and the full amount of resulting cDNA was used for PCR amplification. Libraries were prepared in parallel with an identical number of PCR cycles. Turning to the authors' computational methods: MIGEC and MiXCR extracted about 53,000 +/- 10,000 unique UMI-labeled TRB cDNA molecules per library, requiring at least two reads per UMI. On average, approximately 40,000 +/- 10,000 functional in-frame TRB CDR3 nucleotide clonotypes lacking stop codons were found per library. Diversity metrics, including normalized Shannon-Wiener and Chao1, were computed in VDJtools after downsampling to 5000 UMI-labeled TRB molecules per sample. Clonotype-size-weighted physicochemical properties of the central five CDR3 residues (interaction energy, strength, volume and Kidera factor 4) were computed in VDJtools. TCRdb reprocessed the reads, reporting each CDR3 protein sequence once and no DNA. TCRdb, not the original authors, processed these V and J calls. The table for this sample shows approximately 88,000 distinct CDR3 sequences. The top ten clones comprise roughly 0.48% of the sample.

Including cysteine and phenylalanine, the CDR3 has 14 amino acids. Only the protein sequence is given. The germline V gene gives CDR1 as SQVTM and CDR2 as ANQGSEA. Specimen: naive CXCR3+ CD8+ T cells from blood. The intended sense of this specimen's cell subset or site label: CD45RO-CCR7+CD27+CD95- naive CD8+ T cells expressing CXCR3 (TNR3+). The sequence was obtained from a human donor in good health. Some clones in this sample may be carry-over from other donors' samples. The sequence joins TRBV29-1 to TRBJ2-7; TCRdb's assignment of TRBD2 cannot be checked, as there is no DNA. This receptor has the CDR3 CSVEVATPSYEQYF.